This TCR beta chain was identified during a study of blood T cell repertoires in COVID-19. The CDR3 runs to 13 residues. Germline-derived CDR1 and CDR2 are MNHEY and SMNVEV (reference sequence). V was shortened by 6 bases and J by 9 bases, with 17 bases between the two germline ends. Profiling relied on immunoSEQ multiplex PCR, and the TCRdb table lists in-frame clones only, not all of them. This repertoire shows around 310,000 clones, around 89% found once; its top ten account for more than 0.85%. The receptor was derived from a woman in her thirties or forties with COVID-19, enrolled during active disease. This rearrangement joins TRBV27 to TRBJ1-2; D might be TRBD1 (5 bases). The sample taken for sequencing was peripheral blood. CDR3 coding DNA: TGTGCCAGCAGACCTTCAGGGACTAGAAGCTACACCTTC. Amino acids: CASRPSGTRSYTF.